Each of the 18 T cell receptor beta chains below was sequenced from the same sample in a study of CD8 T cells in Susac syndrome. Random-hexamer reverse transcription was applied to about 0.45 to 1 ug RNA. TCRdb independently ran MiXCR on the immunoSEQ multiplex PCR reads; one entry per CDR3 protein. This sample carries approximately 170,000 distinct CDR3 sequences, approximately 90% of them seen once, and the ten largest clones take more than 0.07%. The sequencing input was CD4+ T cells from PBMCs. These receptors originate from a human donor in good health.

This clonotype showed up just once. V gene TRBV2 combines with J gene TRBJ1-5; D is uncertain. The CDR3 is 11 amino acids. Germline V CDR1 and CDR2: SNHLY, FYNNEI. Between the trimmed V and J ends, which lost 4 bases and 7 bases, there was a span of 5 bases. This CDR3 is CASSVGQPQHF. The CDR3 DNA sequence: TGTGCCAGCAGTGTTGGGCAGCCCCAGCATTTT.

V usage is TRBV11-1 and J usage is TRBJ1-1; no clear D gene. V gave up 0 bases and J gave up 5 bases, with 10 bases separating them. Germline V lookup: CDR1 SGHAT, CDR2 FQDESV (reference sequence). The CDR3 covers 14 residues. The CDR3, as DNA: TGTGCCAGCAGCTTAGCGACCGAGGGTACTGAAGCTTTCTTT. Translation: CASSLATEGTEAFF.

The genes are TRBV30 and TRBJ2-1, with D possibly matching TRBD1 (6 bases). This CDR3 region has 16 residues. The V gene lost 3 bases and the J gene lost 1 base, with 16 bases spanning the gap. The V gene's germline CDR1 is GTSNPN and CDR2 SVGIG (reference sequence). The CDR3 protein is CAWRGDGQRSYNEQFF. The CDR3 DNA reads as TGTGCCTGGAGGGGGGATGGACAGCGTTCCTACAATGAGCAGTTCTTC.

V and J are TRBV4-1 and TRBJ2-7; no firm D call. This CDR3 is 16 amino acids long. V lost 0 bases to trimming and J lost 0 bases, with 12 bases between them. The germline V gene has CDR1 MGHRA and CDR2 YSYEKL. The CDR3 DNA reads as TGCGCCAGCAGCCAAGAACGAAGCAGGAGCTCCTACGAGCAGTACTTC. It encodes CASSQERSRSSYEQYF.

A few counts support this clonotype. The chain links TRBV29-1 to TRBJ1-1, with D perhaps matching TRBD1 (5 bases). This CDR3 has 12 residues. Germline CDR1 reads SQVTM; CDR2 reads ANQGSEA. V lost 7 bases and J lost 0, with 9 bases in between. The DNA for the CDR3 is TGCAGCGCCGGGACGCTGAACACTGAAGCTTTCTTT. Translation gives CSAGTLNTEAFF.

This chain joins TRBV7-9 and TRBJ2-1; 10 bases align to TRBD2. CDR3 size: 15 residues. The trim removed 5 bases at V and 5 bases at J, leaving 6 bases unmatched. Germline V lookup: CDR1 SEHNR, CDR2 FQNEAQ (reference sequence). CDR3 loop: CASSQGLARDNEQFF. The CDR3 DNA sequence: TGTGCCAGCAGCCAGGGACTAGCGAGAGACAATGAGCAGTTCTTC.

The chain links TRBV20-1 to TRBJ2-3; 10 bases are a match to TRBD2. V shed 1 base, J shed 2 bases, and the junction held 3 bases outside the gene matches. CDR1 is DFQATT, CDR2 SNEGSKA, per germline (reference sequence). The length of the CDR3 is 15 residues. CDR3 in DNA: TGCAGTGCTAGAGGGACTAGCGGATTCACAGATACGCAGTATTTT. Amino acid sequence: CSARGTSGFTDTQYF.

The V call is TRBV15, the J call TRBJ1-2; D might be TRBD1 (5 bases). CDR1 LNHNV and CDR2 YYDKDF come from the germline V gene (reference sequence). CDR3 length: 13 residues. The V end lost 5 bases, the J end lost 6 bases, and 13 bases lay between the germline ends. CDR3 nucleotides: TGTGCCACCAGCGGGTGGGGCGCAGATGGCTACACCTTC. This sequence encodes CATSGWGADGYTF.

The chain uses TRBV9 and TRBJ2-5; D ambiguous. The germline V gene encodes CDR1 SGDLS and CDR2 YYNGEE. The CDR3 is made up of 14 amino acids. Trimming took 4 bases from V and 5 from J, leaving 15 bases between them. The CDR3 bases are TGTGCCAGCAGCCCCAGGCCCGAGCTGGAGACCCAGTACTTC. Amino acid sequence: CASSPRPELETQYF.

This CDR3 is CASSPPSRDGETQYF. The CDR3 coding sequence is TGTGCCAGCAGCCCTCCTAGCAGGGATGGGGAGACCCAGTACTTC. J is TRBJ2-5 and V is TRBV9; TRBD1 or TRBD2 may be the D gene (5 bases each). The CDR3 is made up of 15 amino acids. The V gene lost 4 bases and the J gene lost 5 bases, with 18 bases spanning the gap. Germline assignment: CDR1 SGDLS and CDR2 YYNGEE.

This chain uses TRBV3-1 with TRBJ2-7, with 8 bases matching TRBD2. Germline V CDR1 and CDR2: LGHDT, YNNKEL (reference sequence). Trimming removed 4 bases from V and 5 bases from J; junction bases left unmatched: 13. The CDR3 has 16 residues. The CDR3 spells CASSRFGGEASHEQYF. As DNA, the CDR3 is TGTGCCAGCAGCCGTTTCGGGGGGGAGGCGTCCCACGAGCAGTACTTC.

The chain employs TRBV6-1 and TRBJ1-1; D ambiguous. Per germline, CDR1 MNHNS and CDR2 SASEGT. The V gene lost 5 bases and the J gene lost 1 base, with 11 bases spanning the gap. The CDR3 loop spans 14 amino acids. The CDR3: CASSREVGNTEAFF. The DNA for the CDR3 is TGTGCCAGCAGTCGGGAGGTGGGGAACACTGAAGCTTTCTTT.

The rearrangement links TRBV7-3 to TRBJ1-1, with 8 nucleotides matching TRBD1. CDR3 length: 15 amino acids. Germline CDR1 is SGHTA and CDR2 is FQGTGA. V lost 6 bases, J lost 4 bases, and 10 bases stayed unmatched. CDR3 protein: CASSRQGIGSTEAFF. The DNA of the CDR3 is TGTGCCAGCAGTCGACAGGGGATAGGGTCCACTGAAGCTTTCTTT.

V and J are TRBV6-2 or TRBV6-3 and TRBJ2-1, with 9 bases matching TRBD2. The CDR3 has 14 residues. In germline, CDR1 is MNHEY, CDR2 SVGEGT. V lost 8 bases to trimming and J lost 2 bases; unmatched junction nucleotides: 4. CDR3 loop: CASLAGGPYNEQFF. The CDR3 DNA sequence: TGTGCCAGCTTGGCGGGGGGGCCCTACAATGAGCAGTTCTTC.

This CDR3 reads CSSPTLGNEKLFF. As DNA, the CDR3 is TGCAGCTCCCCGACACTAGGGAATGAAAAACTGTTTTTT. The chain joins TRBV29-1 to TRBJ1-4, with D hard to call. This CDR3 spans 13 amino acids. CDR1 and CDR2 (germline): SQVTM, ANQGSEA. Trimming took off 8 bases at V and 5 bases at J, with 15 bases between the two ends.

The J gene is TRBJ2-5, the V gene TRBV29-1; no definite D call. Germline V gives CDR1 SQVTM, CDR2 ANQGSEA. The ends were cut back, 0 bases at V and 4 bases at J, with 9 bases in the middle. This CDR3 is 13 amino acids long. CDR3 in amino acids: CSVEDPGLETQYF. For the CDR3, the DNA is TGCAGCGTTGAAGATCCCGGGTTAGAGACCCAGTACTTC.

The chain employs TRBV29-1 and TRBJ2-6; D tentatively fits TRBD1 or TRBD2 (5 bases each). Germline CDR1 SQVTM, CDR2 ANQGSEA. The CDR3 sequence is 16 residues long. Trimming took off 0 bases at V and 4 bases at J, with 13 bases between the two ends. The CDR3 here is CSVEDRGPSGANVLTF. CDR3 nucleotide sequence: TGCAGCGTTGAAGATCGGGGACCCTCGGGGGCCAACGTCCTGACTTTC.

The rearrangement joins TRBV20-1 to TRBJ2-5; D perhaps matches TRBD1 (5 bases). Germline V CDR1 and CDR2: DFQATT, SNEGSKA (reference sequence). Trimming left V 1 base short and J 5 bases short, with 11 bases between. The CDR3 is 13 residues long. The CDR3 region is CSARGGAYETQYF. The CDR3 region has the DNA TGCAGTGCTAGAGGGGGCGCATATGAGACCCAGTACTTC.